The rows below give T cell receptor beta chains drawn from one sample of a study of T cell responses to AZD1222 COVID-19 vaccine. Here immunoSEQ multiplex PCR was the method, and the copy in TCRdb shows in-frame clones only, minus some. The data contain about 130,000 clones, about 86% of them singletons. Specimen: peripheral blood, collected on day 0 of AZD1222 vaccination. These receptors all come from an adult in good health. Each CDR3 is given with its conserved first and last residue. The D gene is left open where the match is weak. Some rows mark clone size as missing; the rest say once, few, many or name a class of expanded clone.

size,D,J,V,DNA,CDR3
once,TRBD1,TRBJ2-4,TRBV5-5,TGTGCCAGCAGATCGGGGACAGGGGTGATCAAAAACATTCAGTACTTC,CASRSGTGVIKNIQYF
.,TRBD1,TRBJ2-3,TRBV29-1,TGCAGCGTTGCGAGGACAGGGAAGTATGAGAGCACAGATACGCAGTATTTT,CSVARTGKYESTDTQYF
.,.,TRBJ2-1,TRBV5-1,TGCGCCAGCAGCTTGGCCGGGCGGGATGAGCAGTTCTTC,CASSLAGRDEQFF
few,.,TRBJ1-5,TRBV27,TGTGCCAGCAGCCCAGCGAAGAATCAGCCCCAGCATTTT,CASSPAKNQPQHF
.,TRBD1,TRBJ2-7,TRBV3-1/TRBV3-2,TGTGCCAGCAACAAGGACAGGGACGAGCAGTACTTC,CASNKDRDEQYF
.,.,TRBJ2-6,TRBV19,TGTGCCAGTAACTTGGAGGGTTTCCCTGGGGGGGCCAACGTCCTGACTTTC,CASNLEGFPGGANVLTF
once,.,TRBJ1-3,TRBV19,TGTGCCAGTAGGAGAATTACAGGAAACTCTGGAAACACCATATATTTT,CASRRITGNSGNTIYF
once,TRBD1,TRBJ1-5,TRBV19,TGTGCCACTACACCGGACAGGGGGAGCAATCAGCCCCAGCATTTT,CATTPDRGSNQPQHF
.,.,TRBJ1-2,TRBV11-2,TGTGCCAGCAGCCCGACGGGACCACGCTATGGCTACACCTTC,CASSPTGPRYGYTF
.,TRBD2,TRBJ2-1,TRBV6-4,TGTGCCAGCAGTGACTGGCTAGCGGGAGTCCGTGAGCAGTTCTTC,CASSDWLAGVREQFF
.,TRBD1,TRBJ2-7,TRBV19,TGTGCCAGTAGTATCGGGACAGTCTCCTACGAGCAGTACTTC,CASSIGTVSYEQYF
.,TRBD2,TRBJ2-5,TRBV6-5,TGTGCCAGCAGTTACTCGGGGAGGGGATTATCGGAGACCCAGTACTTC,CASSYSGRGLSETQYF
.,.,TRBJ2-7,TRBV23-1,TGCGCCAGCAGTCCAGGCGTCTACGAGCAGTACTTC,CASSPGVYEQYF
once,.,TRBJ2-5,TRBV2,TGTGCCAGCAGTGAAAATCTGGGAGAGACCCAGTACTTC,CASSENLGETQYF
.,.,TRBJ1-5,TRBV28,TGTGCCAGCAGCACCTTTCGACAGGTCAATCAGCCCCAGCATTTT,CASSTFRQVNQPQHF
once,.,TRBJ1-4,TRBV19,TGTGCCAGTAGTTCTCAGACTAATGAAAAACTGTTTTTT,CASSSQTNEKLFF
.,.,TRBJ2-7,TRBV7-8,TGTGCCAGCAGCTTAGTGGCGGAAGCCTACGAGCAGTACTTC,CASSLVAEAYEQYF
.,TRBD1,TRBJ1-2,TRBV9,TGTGCCAGCAGCGTAGAGGCAGGGGGCAACTATGGCTACACCTTC,CASSVEAGGNYGYTF
.,.,TRBJ2-1,TRBV30,TGTGCCTGGAGTCATCGCTCCGGGTCCTCCTACAATGAGCAGTTCTTC,CAWSHRSGSSYNEQFF
.,TRBD1,TRBJ1-3,TRBV4-1,TGCGCCAGCAGCCGGGACAGTTACTTCTCTGGAAACACCATATATTTT,CASSRDSYFSGNTIYF
once,.,TRBJ1-2,TRBV29-1,TGCAGCGTGGAAAAACAAGGGGGCTATGGCTACACCTTC,CSVEKQGGYGYTF
.,TRBD1,TRBJ1-5,TRBV19,TGTGCCAGTACCACGGATGCACAGGGGTACGGCAATCAGCCCCAGCATTTT,CASTTDAQGYGNQPQHF
.,TRBD2,TRBJ2-7,TRBV4-3,TGCGCCAGCAGCTCTCGACTGGCGGGGGGCGGAAGCTCCTACGAGCAGTACTTC,CASSSRLAGGGSSYEQYF
.,.,TRBJ1-2,TRBV6-5,TGTGCCATTCGGGGGGACGACTATGGCTACACCTTC,CAIRGDDYGYTF
.,.,TRBJ2-3,TRBV6-4,TGTGCCAGCAGTGAAAAAGGGGGTGCAGATACGCAGTATTTT,CASSEKGGADTQYF
.,.,TRBJ1-2,TRBV6-5,TGTGCCAGCAGTACTCATATGGACAGCTATGGCTACACCTTC,CASSTHMDSYGYTF
.,.,TRBJ1-4,TRBV30,TGTGCCTGGTCCCGTGGTACTAATGAAAAACTGTTTTTT,CAWSRGTNEKLFF
.,.,TRBJ1-5,TRBV28,TGTGCCAGCAGCATCCAGGGTTCCAGCAATCAGCCCCAGCATTTT,CASSIQGSSNQPQHF
few,TRBD1,TRBJ1-1,TRBV19,TGTGCCAGTAGTAAAAGAGAGGGGGCTGGCACTGAAGCTTTCTTT,CASSKREGAGTEAFF
few,.,TRBJ1-5,TRBV2,TGTGCCAGCAGCCCCAGGGCACGCAATCAGCCCCAGCATTTT,CASSPRARNQPQHF
.,TRBD2,TRBJ2-2,TRBV4-1,TGCGCCAGCAGCCCGAGGACTAGCGGGGGGACCTGGGCGAACACCGGGGAGCTGTTTTTT,CASSPRTSGGTWANTGELFF
.,.,TRBJ2-2,TRBV24-1,TGTGCCACCAGTGATGCAGCGAACACCGGGGAGCTGTTTTTT,CATSDAANTGELFF
many,.,TRBJ1-5,TRBV15,TGTGCCACCAGCCGGCGGGGGGGCAGCAATCAGCCCCAGCATTTT,CATSRRGGSNQPQHF
.,.,TRBJ2-3,TRBV19,TGTGCCAGTAGGGGGGTAGGGACAGATACGCAGTATTTT,CASRGVGTDTQYF
.,TRBD1,TRBJ2-7,TRBV7-3,TGTGCCAGCAGCTTGAGCTCAGGGGGTCCCTACGAGCAGTACTTC,CASSLSSGGPYEQYF
.,TRBD2,TRBJ2-5,TRBV5-1,TGCGCCAGCAGCTTGGAAGCCAGCGGGGGCCAAGAGACCCAGTACTTC,CASSLEASGGQETQYF
.,TRBD2,TRBJ2-4,TRBV7-2,TGTGCCAGCAGCTTGAAACTAGCGGGAGGGGTTATAGCCAAAAACATTCAGTACTTC,CASSLKLAGGVIAKNIQYF
.,TRBD1,TRBJ1-2,TRBV6-6,TGTGCCAGCAGGAGGGGACAGAATAACTATGGCTACACCTTC,CASRRGQNNYGYTF
.,.,TRBJ1-6,TRBV10-3,TGTGCCATCAGTGAGGCAGCGCCGCCCCTCCACTTT,CAISEAAPPLHF
.,.,TRBJ2-7,TRBV28,TGTGCCAGCAGTTTATCTATCAGAGAGTACGAGCAGTACTTC,CASSLSIREYEQYF
.,TRBD1,TRBJ1-5,TRBV28,TGTGCCAGCAGCCCATCGGGACAGGGGATCAATCAGCCCCAGCATTTT,CASSPSGQGINQPQHF
.,.,TRBJ1-2,TRBV10-3,TGTGCCATCAGTGAGAGGGCAGGCGAGAGCTATGGCTACACCTTC,CAISERAGESYGYTF
.,.,TRBJ1-1,TRBV12-3/TRBV12-4,TGTGCCAGCAGTTTCTTGGTGAGCCTCGAAGCTTTCTTT,CASSFLVSLEAFF
.,TRBD1,TRBJ2-5,TRBV19,TGTGCCAGTAGTATAGTTGGGACAGACGAGACCCAGTACTTC,CASSIVGTDETQYF
few,.,TRBJ1-3,TRBV9,TGTGCCAGCAGCGTAGTAGGGGGGTCTGGAAACACCATATATTTT,CASSVVGGSGNTIYF
.,.,TRBJ2-2,TRBV10-3,TGTGCCATCAGTGACAGTTCGAACACCGGGGAGCTGTTTTTT,CAISDSSNTGELFF
once,TRBD1,TRBJ1-4,TRBV6-5,TGTGCCAGCAGTTACAACAGGGGTAATGAAAAACTGTTTTTT,CASSYNRGNEKLFF
few,TRBD2,TRBJ2-1,TRBV2,TGTGCCAGCAGTGAGGGCGAGCGGGGGGGCCCTTCCTACAATGAGCAGTTCTTC,CASSEGERGGPSYNEQFF